Each of the 18 T cell receptor beta chains below was sequenced from the same sample in a study of blood T cells in healthy people across ages. It was with a sample-barcoded 5' primer and a J-beta primer mix that a second PCR of roughly 6 to 12 cycles was run. MiXCR, applied by TCRdb to the 5' RACE reads, yields one record per CDR3 protein. The sample lists 650,000 to 700,000 distinct CDR3 sequences, approximately 30% occurring once. What was sequenced was blood. These receptors were collected from a woman aged 80 or over in good health.

Turning to this clonotype: A much larger clone differs by one base, so this may be a read error. This chain connects TRBV10-3 to TRBJ1-2; D call uncertain. The germline CDR1 and CDR2 sequences are ENHRY and SYGVKD. The CDR3 runs to 15 residues. Between the trimmed V and J ends, which lost 0 bases and 4 bases, there was a span of 12 bases. CDR3: CAISESLGRLYGYTF. CDR3 nucleotide sequence: TGTGCCATCAGTGAGTCGTTGGGCAGGCTCTATGGCTACACCTTC.

This clonotype was detected many times. The chain couples TRBV24-1 to TRBJ2-5; D remains ambiguous. The V end lost 3 bases, the J end lost 5 bases, and 9 bases lay between the germline ends. The germline V gene encodes CDR1 KGHDR and CDR2 SFDVKD. There are 13 residues in the CDR3. The CDR3: CATSDPFTETQYF. Written as DNA, the CDR3 is TGTGCCACCAGTGATCCCTTTACGGAGACCCAGTACTTC.

This clonotype was recorded a few times. One base away lies a much larger clone, so this may be a sequencing read error. CDR3 region: CSAEQGNEQYF. DNA for the CDR3: TGCAGTGCTGAACAGGGAAATGAGCAGTACTTC. The chain recombines TRBV20-1 with TRBJ2-7; a possible D gene is TRBD1 (6 bases). V lost 5 bases and J lost 7, with 12 bases in between. The CDR3 has 11 amino acids. Germline CDR1 is DFQATT and CDR2 is SNEGSKA (reference sequence).

In regard to this clonotype: A read error is possible here, since a much larger clone lies one base away. The rearrangement uses TRBV5-1 and TRBJ2-5, with no clear D. V shed 3 bases and J shed 5 bases, with 17 bases lying between them. The CDR3 sequence is 15 residues long. Germline-derived CDR1 and CDR2 are SGHRS and YFSETQ. The CDR3 DNA reads as TGCGCCAGCAGCTCCTCCATCTCGAAGGAGGAGACCCAGTACTTC. This gives the protein CASSSSISKEETQYF.

This clonotype was seen at least ten times. The chain recombines TRBV28 with TRBJ1-2; D ambiguous. Germline V gives CDR1 MDHEN, CDR2 SYDVKM. The CDR3 has 12 residues. Trimming stripped 2 bases from V and 10 bases from J, with 11 bases between. CDR3 bases: TGTGCCAGCAGTTTAAGTAGGCTTCTCTACACCTTC. It translates to CASSLSRLLYTF.

The genes are TRBV20-1 and TRBJ1-6; D unresolved. V was trimmed by 4 bases and J by 7 bases, leaving 8 bases between them. Germline V CDR1 and CDR2: DFQATT, SNEGSKA (reference sequence). The CDR3 consists of 12 residues. CDR3 nucleotides: TGCAGTGCTACGGGCCCAAATTCACCCCTCCACTTT. Its translation is CSATGPNSPLHF.

Many counts were recorded for this clonotype. V and J are TRBV15 and TRBJ2-7, with 7 nucleotides matching TRBD2. This CDR3 contains 15 residues. V was pared by 0 bases and J by 0 bases, with 2 bases of the junction left unmatched. Germline values: CDR1 LNHNV, CDR2 YYDKDF (reference sequence). CDR3 in amino acids: CATSRERGTSYEQYF. The CDR3 bases are TGTGCCACCAGCAGAGAGCGGGGGACCTCCTACGAGCAGTACTTC.

The chain is built from TRBV4-2 and TRBJ2-3; 8 nucleotides line up with TRBD2. CDR1 and CDR2 from the germline V gene are LGHNA and YNFKEQ. The length of the CDR3 is 16 residues. Trimming cost V 7 bases and J 3 bases; bases outside gene matches: 12. The CDR3 loop is CASNLGAGAGTDTQYF. For the CDR3, the DNA is TGTGCCAGCAACCTTGGAGCGGGAGCTGGTACAGATACGCAGTATTTT.

This clonotype showed up many times. The chain is built from TRBV30 and TRBJ2-7, with TRBD1 as a possible D gene (5 bases). Germline V gene data show CDR1 as GTSNPN and CDR2 as SVGIG (reference sequence). This CDR3 has 11 amino acids. V was cut by 5 bases and J by 3 bases, with 8 bases left in between. The CDR3 region has the DNA TGTGCCTGGCAGGGATTCTACGAGCAGTACTTC. Amino acid sequence: CAWQGFYEQYF.

This clonotype came up many times. The chain couples TRBV5-6 to TRBJ2-3; D is unresolved. Germline V gene lookup returns CDR1 SGHDT and CDR2 YYEEEE. Trimming pared 1 base from V and 4 bases from J, leaving 7 bases between. The CDR3 loop spans 13 amino acids. The CDR3 region is CASSLKASDTQYF. The CDR3 nucleotides read TGTGCCAGCAGCTTGAAGGCCTCAGATACGCAGTATTTT.

This clonotype has more than one count but fewer than ten. V gene TRBV27 combines with J gene TRBJ1-4, with D perhaps matching TRBD1 (6 bases). The V end lost 9 bases, the J end lost 2 bases, and 13 bases lay between the germline ends. Germline CDR1 MNHEY, CDR2 SMNVEV (reference sequence). The length of the CDR3 is 14 residues. In DNA, the CDR3 is TGTGCCAGTGGCTCCGGACAGACTAATGAAAAACTGTTTTTT. As protein: CASGSGQTNEKLFF. The full variable domain, its missing parts supplied by reference TRBV27 and TRBJ1-4, is EAQVTQNPRYLITVTGKKLTVTCSQNMNHEYMSWYRQDPGLGLRQIYYSMNVEVTDKGDVPEGYKVSRKEKRNFPLILESPSPNQTSLYFCASGSGQTNEKLFFGSGTQLSVL.

Ten or more counts support this clonotype. The genes are TRBV5-1 and TRBJ2-7, with a tentative D call TRBD2 (5 bases). V was clipped by 1 base and J by 6 bases, with 20 bases between them. Germline V gene lookup returns CDR1 SGHRS and CDR2 YFSETQ. The CDR3 extends over 16 amino acids. The CDR3: CASSLLGRSQYSEQYF. The CDR3 DNA is TGCGCCAGCAGCTTGTTGGGGAGAAGTCAATATTCCGAGCAGTACTTC.

The table lists this clonotype with a count of one. The chain carries TRBV20-1 and TRBJ1-1, with D unresolved. The CDR3 length is 14 residues. CDR1 and CDR2 from the germline V gene are DFQATT and SNEGSKA (reference sequence). V dropped 1 base and J dropped 3 bases, with 12 bases sitting between them. The CDR3 sequence is CSARVPGLDTEAFF. CDR3 bases: TGCAGTGCTAGAGTCCCCGGGTTGGACACTGAAGCTTTCTTT.

The chain combines TRBV3-1 with TRBJ2-1; 11 bases align to TRBD2. Looked up from germline, CDR1 is LGHDT and CDR2 is YNNKEL (reference sequence). Trimming removed 5 bases from V and 13 bases from J; junction bases left unmatched: 16. The length of the CDR3 is 16 residues. CDR3 bases: TGTGCCAGCAGCTACCAACCGGGACTAGCGGCAGAGACCCAGTTCTTC. Protein product: CASSYQPGLAAETQFF.

The chain joins TRBV2 to TRBJ1-4; D gene unclear. CDR1 and CDR2 (germline): SNHLY, FYNNEI. V was trimmed by 6 bases and J by 3 bases, leaving 14 bases between them. This CDR3 has 15 amino acids. CDR3 DNA sequence: TGTGCCAGCAGACCCTACGTCGACCCTAATGAAAAACTGTTTTTT. Residues: CASRPYVDPNEKLFF.

This clonotype was detected ten times or more. The rearrangement uses TRBV12-3 or TRBV12-4 and TRBJ1-2, with D tentatively TRBD1 (5 bases). The V gene lost 3 bases and the J gene lost 1 base, with 9 bases spanning the gap. This CDR3 comprises 14 residues. The CDR3 DNA reads as TGTGCCAGCAGTTTCGGGGGTATTAACTATGGCTACACCTTC. It codes for CASSFGGINYGYTF.

Details on this clonotype: Being one base from a much bigger clone, this may be a read error. This chain joins TRBV29-1 and TRBJ2-7; D is possibly TRBD2 (5 bases). The CDR3 runs 10 residues. Germline V gene data show CDR1 as SQVTM and CDR2 as ANQGSEA. V was shortened by 5 bases and J by 7 bases, with 9 bases between the two germline ends. The CDR3 spells CSVRSGEQYF. The CDR3 DNA follows: TGCAGCGTTAGATCGGGGGAGCAGTACTTC.

The V call is TRBV6-5, the J call TRBJ1-1, with unresolved D. Germline assignment: CDR1 MNHEY and CDR2 SVGAGI. The V gene lost 1 base and the J gene lost 4 bases, with 22 bases spanning the gap. CDR3 size: 18 residues. CDR3 residues: CASSYFPLPEARSTEAFF. CDR3 nucleotide sequence: TGTGCCAGCAGTTACTTCCCCCTCCCCGAGGCCAGGAGCACTGAAGCTTTCTTT.